These T cell receptor beta chains were read from a single sample in a study of long-term antiretroviral therapy in people with HIV. Libraries were prepared by immunoSEQ multiplex PCR; TCRdb keeps only in-frame clonotypes and omits some of them. The table includes tens of thousands of clones, approximately 90% detected once. Sequenced here: unsorted PBMCs, sampled 1.8 years after starting antiretroviral therapy. The receptors originated from a woman between 18 and 29 years old with HIV. Both conserved end residues are part of each CDR3. The D gene is left open where the match is weak. Clone size, where shown, is once, few, many, or a class for clones that have expanded.

clone_size: NA; j_call: TRBJ1-6; v_call: TRBV7-3; d_call: NA; cdr3_aa: CASSLDGGLSPLHF; cdr3_nt: TGTGCCAGCAGCCTTGACGGGGGGTTATCACCCCTCCACTTT
clone_size: NA; j_call: TRBJ2-7; v_call: TRBV7-2; d_call: NA; cdr3_aa: CASSQVGDYEQYF; cdr3_nt: TGTGCCAGCAGCCAGGTCGGAGACTACGAGCAGTACTTC
clone_size: NA; j_call: TRBJ1-3; v_call: TRBV7-9; d_call: NA; cdr3_aa: CASSRGGEWSGNTIYF; cdr3_nt: TGTGCCAGCAGCCGGGGCGGGGAATGGTCTGGAAACACCATATATTTT
clone_size: few; j_call: TRBJ2-2; v_call: TRBV6-6; d_call: NA; cdr3_aa: CATESNTGELFF; cdr3_nt: TGTGCCACAGAGTCGAACACCGGGGAGCTGTTTTTT
clone_size: NA; j_call: TRBJ2-7; v_call: TRBV19; d_call: NA; cdr3_aa: CASSIGGPPPTYEQYF; cdr3_nt: TGTGCCAGTAGTATAGGGGGACCCCCGCCTACTTACGAGCAGTACTTC
clone_size: NA; j_call: TRBJ1-2; v_call: TRBV18; d_call: NA; cdr3_aa: CASSPQPRGPYGYTF; cdr3_nt: TGTGCCAGCTCACCACAGCCGCGGGGCCCCTATGGCTACACCTTC
clone_size: NA; j_call: TRBJ2-5; v_call: TRBV7-3; d_call: NA; cdr3_aa: CASSVGTQLKETQYF; cdr3_nt: TGTGCCAGCAGCGTGGGGACACAATTAAAAGAGACCCAGTACTTC
clone_size: NA; j_call: TRBJ2-7; v_call: TRBV7-9; d_call: NA; cdr3_aa: CASSLVVPYEQYF; cdr3_nt: TGTGCCAGCAGCTTAGTGGTCCCCTACGAGCAGTACTTC
clone_size: NA; j_call: TRBJ2-3; v_call: TRBV11-1; d_call: NA; cdr3_aa: CASSRRDYYTDTQYF; cdr3_nt: TGTGCCAGCAGCCGCCGTGACTATTACACAGATACGCAGTATTTT
clone_size: once; j_call: TRBJ2-3; v_call: TRBV15; d_call: NA; cdr3_aa: CATSRDPQGGGGTQYF; cdr3_nt: TGTGCCACCAGCAGAGATCCGCAGGGTGGGGGTGGTACGCAGTATTTT
clone_size: once; j_call: TRBJ1-1; v_call: TRBV18; d_call: NA; cdr3_aa: CASSPSPGNEEAFF; cdr3_nt: TGTGCCAGCTCACCCAGTCCGGGGAACGAAGAAGCTTTCTTT
clone_size: NA; j_call: TRBJ2-1; v_call: TRBV10-2; d_call: NA; cdr3_aa: CASSEYVGLEQFF; cdr3_nt: TGCGCCAGCAGTGAGTACGTAGGTTTGGAGCAGTTCTTC
clone_size: NA; j_call: TRBJ2-3; v_call: TRBV27; d_call: TRBD1; cdr3_aa: CASSLRGQMTQYF; cdr3_nt: TGTGCCAGCAGCCTACGGGGACAGATGACGCAGTATTTT
clone_size: NA; j_call: TRBJ2-1; v_call: TRBV18; d_call: NA; cdr3_aa: CASSPTRGDSYNEQFF; cdr3_nt: TGTGCCAGCTCACCAACCAGGGGGGACTCCTACAATGAGCAGTTCTTC
clone_size: NA; j_call: TRBJ2-1; v_call: TRBV9; d_call: NA; cdr3_aa: CASSVVEVDEQFF; cdr3_nt: TGTGCCAGCAGCGTAGTTGAGGTCGATGAGCAGTTCTTC
clone_size: NA; j_call: TRBJ1-5; v_call: TRBV14; d_call: NA; cdr3_aa: CASSQLPGQPQHF; cdr3_nt: TGTGCCAGCAGCCAACTGCCAGGTCAGCCCCAGCATTTT